The rows below give T cell receptor beta chains drawn from one sample of a study of patients and donors after allogeneic stem cell transplantation. One entry per CDR3 protein, called by TCRdb with MiXCR from the RT-PCR reads. The sample holds about a million distinct CDR3 sequences; around 17% are singletons and the top ten take 5.5% to 6.5%. Sequences were obtained from blood, either unsorted or a sorted T cell fraction (not recorded which). These receptors were taken from a human donor who was either an allogeneic HSCT recipient or a stem cell or donor lymphocyte infusion donor (not recorded which). It is not recorded whose cells these are; they may come from a transplant donor. Both conserved end residues are part of each CDR3. D genes are given only for firm matches.

v_gene,j_gene,d_gene,CDR3aa
TRBV12-3/TRBV12-4,TRBJ1-4,.,CASSSLSTNEKLFF
TRBV6-5,TRBJ2-1,TRBD2,CASSYSGGSRNEQFF
TRBV2,TRBJ2-1,.,CASSEQGPYNEQFF
TRBV11-2,TRBJ1-6,.,CASSLAGARDSPLHF
TRBV15,TRBJ1-2,.,CATSRDKRAAVNYGYTF
TRBV5-1,TRBJ1-1,.,CASSLGGPYGLGAFF
TRBV6-2/TRBV6-3,TRBJ1-1,.,CASSYSIVNTEAFF
TRBV6-2/TRBV6-3,TRBJ2-7,.,CASSYNRKTYEQYF
TRBV12-3/TRBV12-4,TRBJ1-1,.,CASSDEGLKAFF
TRBV24-1,TRBJ2-3,TRBD2,CATSDVAGPPTDTQYF
TRBV6-2/TRBV6-3,TRBJ2-1,.,CASSYLRGRGEQFF
TRBV20-1,TRBJ1-1,.,CSAREAATGSYEAFF
TRBV29-1,TRBJ2-1,TRBD2,CSGAPPGLANEQFF
TRBV18,TRBJ2-2,.,CASSPKNTGELFF
TRBV7-8,TRBJ1-6,.,CASSFGTANNSPLHF
TRBV29-1,TRBJ2-2,.,CSALDWSGELFF
TRBV27,TRBJ1-1,.,CASSSRGVLEAFF
TRBV7-2,TRBJ1-1,.,CASSPLPLQGAPEAFF
TRBV7-3,TRBJ2-1,.,CASSFDTYNEQFF
TRBV24-1,TRBJ1-5,TRBD1,CATSDGGQGAYQPQHF
TRBV7-9,TRBJ2-1,.,CASSLVVFGEQFF
TRBV4-1,TRBJ2-7,TRBD1,CASSQPKSTGVFEQYF